These 18 T cell receptor beta chains were sequenced from one sample in a study of spatial heterogeneity in lung cancer. General observations from the study: Tumoral mutation counts were tracked by counts of expanded intratumoral alpha and beta TCRs.

TCRdb reprocessed the 5' RACE reads with MiXCR, giving one entry per CDR3 protein. Among thousands of distinct CDR3 sequences, 25% to 30% were seen once, and the ten largest hold about 22%. Noted time point: sample taken at primary tumor resection. Antigen specificity for these receptors is unknown. The sample was lung tumor tissue, taken at surgery. The source of these receptors is a male donor with early-stage non-small cell lung cancer.

In this sample, this clonotype is medium-sized. The chain employs TRBV10-3 and TRBJ2-1; 11 nucleotides match TRBD1. After removal of 7 bases from V and 7 bases from J, the junction contained 6 bases not matched to a gene. The CDR3 has 14 amino acids. In germline, CDR1 is ENHRY, CDR2 SYGVKD. The CDR3 bases are TGTGCCATCAATACCGGACAGGGGGCAAATGAGCAGTTCTTC. Protein sequence: CAINTGQGANEQFF.

This clonotype was counted at least ten times. The chain couples TRBV3-1 to TRBJ2-7; D may be TRBD1 (5 bases). The germline V and J ends were trimmed by 4 bases and 3 bases, with 13 bases remaining between them. Germline CDR1 reads LGHDT; CDR2 reads YNNKEL (reference sequence). This CDR3 region has 14 residues. CDR3 sequence: CASSPTGYIYEQYF. The DNA of the CDR3 is TGTGCCAGCAGCCCCACAGGCTACATCTACGAGCAGTACTTC.

A single count supports this clonotype. The chain is built from TRBV29-1 and TRBJ2-3, with D possibly matching TRBD1 (5 bases). Trimming took 4 bases from V and 6 from J, leaving 11 bases between them. The CDR3 loop spans 12 amino acids. Germline V gene data show CDR1 as SQVTM and CDR2 as ANQGSEA. CDR3 in DNA: TGCAGCGTTGTTGGGGCGGCGGATACGCAGTATTTT. Its translation is CSVVGAADTQYF.

This clonotype is categorized as medium-sized. The chain is built from TRBV7-6 and TRBJ2-7; D might be TRBD1 (6 bases). The CDR3 consists of 13 residues. CDR1 is SGHVS and CDR2 is FNYEAQ in the germline V gene. Trimming pared 5 bases from V and 4 bases from J, leaving 12 bases between. The CDR3 DNA reads as TGTGCCAGCAGCGCGGAAACAGGGTACGAGCAGTACTTC. Protein: CASSAETGYEQYF. Supplemented by reference TRBV7-6 and TRBJ2-7, the full variable domain reads GAGVSQSPRYKVTKRGQDVALRCDPISGHVSLYWYRQALGQGPEFLTYFNYEAQQDKSGLPNDRFSAERPEGSISTLTIQRTEQRDSAMYRCASSAETGYEQYFGPGTRLTVT.

The V and J genes are TRBV18 and TRBJ2-1; D uncertain. Germline CDR1 is KGHSH and CDR2 is LQKENI. The CDR3 totals 12 residues. Trimming removed 2 bases from V and 5 bases from J, with 4 bases in between. The CDR3 here is CASSPANNEQFF. CDR3 bases: TGTGCCAGCTCACCAGCGAACAATGAGCAGTTCTTC.

This clonotype is medium-sized (0.01 to 0.1%) by share. The V and J genes are TRBV7-8 and TRBJ2-2; TRBD2 matches 9 bases. CDR1 is SGHVS, CDR2 FQNEAQ, per germline. The CDR3 sequence is 14 residues long. J lost 8 bases, V lost 6 bases, and 7 bases had no gene match. This CDR3 is CASSRNSGSGELFF. For the CDR3, the DNA is TGTGCCAGCAGTCGTAATAGCGGGAGTGGGGAGCTGTTTTTT.

By proportion, this clonotype is large. This rearrangement joins TRBV11-1 to TRBJ2-1; D ambiguous. Germline CDR1 and CDR2: SGHAT and FQDESV (reference sequence). Trimming pared 1 base from V and 2 bases from J, leaving 12 bases between. The length of the CDR3 is 16 residues. The CDR3 DNA reads TGTGCCAGCAGCTTAGAATCTGGCGGAGCCTACAATGAGCAGTTCTTC. It is translated as CASSLESGGAYNEQFF.

V is TRBV4-1 and J is TRBJ1-1; 9 nucleotides line up with TRBD1. The germline V gene has CDR1 MGHRA and CDR2 YSYEKL. The trim removed 3 bases at V and 13 bases at J, leaving 18 bases unmatched. The CDR3 totals 16 residues. The CDR3 here is CASSHPVRDRVASGFF. The DNA for the CDR3 is TGCGCCAGCAGCCACCCCGTCCGGGACAGGGTAGCCTCGGGTTTCTTT.

By share of the sample, this clonotype is medium-sized. The CDR3 spells CASRGTSGKYEQYF. The CDR3 bases are TGTGCCAGCAGGGGGACTAGCGGGAAATACGAGCAGTACTTC. This rearrangement joins TRBV2 to TRBJ2-7; 13 bases align to TRBD2. From germline, CDR1 is SNHLY and CDR2 FYNNEI. This CDR3 is 14 amino acids long. Losses at the gene ends were 6 bases for V and 4 bases for J; bases not matched to a gene: 3.

This clonotype qualifies as large. The chain is built from TRBV12-3 or TRBV12-4 and TRBJ2-2; 8 bases are a match to TRBD1. Germline trimming cut 3 bases from V and 7 bases from J; bases unmatched to any gene: 13. CDR3 length: 17 amino acids. As DNA, the CDR3 is TGTGCCAGCAGTTTGACAGGGGAGCCTTCGGTTGGCGGGGAGCTGTTTTTT. The encoded protein is CASSLTGEPSVGGELFF.

This clonotype is classed as medium-sized. The gene calls are TRBV18 and TRBJ2-2; 7 nucleotides match TRBD1. The V and J ends lost 7 bases and 0 bases, in that order; junction bases with no gene match: 2. The CDR3 consists of 14 residues. Germline V CDR1 and CDR2: KGHSH, LQKENI. The CDR3 is CASFQGANTGELFF. CDR3 DNA sequence: TGTGCCAGCTTCCAGGGGGCGAACACCGGGGAGCTGTTTTTT.

This chain uses TRBV7-2 with TRBJ2-1; D tentatively fits TRBD1 or TRBD2 (5 bases each). This CDR3 spans 15 amino acids. Trimming pared 1 base from V and 6 bases from J, leaving 13 bases between. CDR1 is SGHTA, CDR2 FQGNSA, per germline. CDR3: CASSLGGTRTNEQFF. CDR3 nucleotide sequence: TGTGCCAGCAGCTTAGGAGGGACCCGCACCAATGAGCAGTTCTTC.

This chain joins TRBV20-1 and TRBJ2-3; 8 bases fit TRBD1. The CDR3 runs 15 residues. In germline, CDR1 is DFQATT, CDR2 SNEGSKA (reference sequence). V trimming: 2 bases; J trimming: 4 bases; junction bases outside the gene matches: 8. CDR3 coding DNA: TGCAGTGCTAGACCCGGACAGGGATCCGCAGATACGCAGTATTTT. Translated, it gives CSARPGQGSADTQYF.

V is TRBV5-1 and J is TRBJ2-3; 11 bases are shared with TRBD2. V dropped 7 bases and J dropped 4; count of bases not matched to a gene: 11. The germline V gene has CDR1 SGHRS and CDR2 YFSETQ. The length of the CDR3 is 16 residues. In DNA form, the CDR3 reads TGCGCCAGCTCCTTAGGGGGGACTAGCGGAGCAGATACGCAGTATTTT. Protein: CASSLGGTSGADTQYF.

By share, this clonotype counts as medium-sized. The V and J genes are TRBV19 and TRBJ2-3; unclear D gene. CDR3 size: 15 residues. Trimming took 1 base from V and 7 from J, leaving 15 bases between them. The germline CDR1 and CDR2 sequences are LNHDA and SQIVND (reference sequence). The CDR3 DNA reads TGTGCCAGTAGTATAGGTCCGAGACTCCGTTATACGCAGTATTTT. It codes for CASSIGPRLRYTQYF.

This clonotype has ten or more counts. The chain uses TRBV6-1 and TRBJ2-5; TRBD1 might be the D (6 bases). Trimming took off 5 bases at V and 5 bases at J, with 21 bases between the two ends. Per germline, CDR1 MNHNS and CDR2 SASEGT. The CDR3 sequence is 16 residues long. CDR3 amino acids: CASSLFDRKNAETQYF. CDR3 nucleotide sequence: TGTGCCAGCAGTCTCTTTGACAGGAAGAATGCGGAGACCCAGTACTTC.

By frequency in the sample, this clonotype is medium-sized. This chain uses TRBV5-6 with TRBJ2-1; D possibly corresponds to TRBD2 (5 bases). Germline-derived CDR1 and CDR2 are SGHDT and YYEEEE. CDR3 size: 13 residues. Trimming removed 4 bases at V and 10 bases at J, with 15 bases between. The CDR3 protein is CASSRQAGGEQFF. DNA for the CDR3: TGTGCCAGCAGCCGTCAGGCCGGAGGCGAGCAGTTCTTC.

This clonotype was found once. The genes are TRBV5-1 and TRBJ2-1, with D perhaps TRBD1 (5 bases). With 0 bases removed from V and 4 bases from J, the gap between germline ends came to 8 bases. The CDR3 length is 14 residues. Looked up from germline, CDR1 is SGHRS and CDR2 is YFSETQ. This CDR3 is CASSLGQIYNEQFF. The CDR3 DNA sequence: TGCGCCAGCAGCTTGGGACAGATTTACAATGAGCAGTTCTTC.